Following are 23 T cell receptor beta chains from one sample sequenced in a study of cytomegalovirus exposure and HLA in healthy donors. The PCR employed 60 Vbeta primers together with 13 Jbeta primers. The repertoire was sequenced with immunoSEQ multiplex PCR; TCRdb's copy has only in-frame clones and lacks some. Of about 110,000 clones listed, roughly 71% are singletons. The sequencing input was PBMCs. These receptors all stem from a male donor in good health and CMV-seropositive.

This chain links TRBV11-2 with TRBJ2-7; 12 bases map to TRBD1. With 4 bases clipped from V and 3 bases from J, the junction kept 4 bases outside the gene matches. CDR3 length: 15 amino acids. Per germline, CDR1 SGHAT and CDR2 FQNNGV. The CDR3 nucleotides read TGTGCCAGCAGCTCCCGGGACAGGGGGCGCTACGAGCAGTACTTC. It encodes CASSSRDRGRYEQYF.

In its sample, this clone was seen once. The V call is TRBV19, the J call TRBJ2-7, with 7 nucleotides matching TRBD2. Trimming at V came to 5 bases and at J to 7 bases, leaving 11 bases not matched to a gene. Germline V gene sequence: CDR1 LNHDA, CDR2 SQIVND (reference sequence). CDR3 size: 14 residues. The CDR3 DNA follows: TGTGCCAGTAGTGGCTCCGGGACTACGGGAGAGCAGTACTTC. Encoded protein: CASSGSGTTGEQYF.

The chain has TRBV6-5 and TRBJ1-1, with 7 bases fitting TRBD1. CDR1 and CDR2 (germline): MNHEY, SVGAGI. J lost 7 bases, V lost 6 bases, and 8 bases had no gene match. The CDR3 extends over 13 amino acids. The CDR3 DNA is TGTGCCAGCAGCCGTACAGGGGTGGGTGAAGCTTTCTTT. Protein: CASSRTGVGEAFF.

The gene calls are TRBV28 and TRBJ1-1; D perhaps matches TRBD1 (6 bases). V shed 5 bases and J shed 3 bases, with 13 bases lying between them. CDR3 length equals 14 residues. The germline V gene encodes CDR1 MDHEN and CDR2 SYDVKM. The CDR3 DNA reads as TGTGCCAGCAGTCAATACCAGGGGTACACTGAAGCTTTCTTT. Its protein product is CASSQYQGYTEAFF.

The V gene is TRBV5-6, the J gene TRBJ2-5, with D uncertain. Trimming shortened V by 1 base and J by 4 bases, and 2 bases separated the two germline ends. CDR3 size: 11 residues. Germline V gives CDR1 SGHDT, CDR2 YYEEEE. CDR3 region: CASSLRETQYF. CDR3 DNA sequence: TGTGCCAGCAGCTTGCGAGAGACCCAGTACTTC. The full variable domain, in which reference TRBV5-6 and TRBJ2-5 provide the parts outside the CDR3, is DAGVTQSPTHLIKTRGQQVTLRCSPKSGHDTVSWYQQALGQGPQFIFQYYEEEERQRGNFPDRFSGHQFPNYSSELNVNALLLGDSALYLCASSLRETQYFGPGTRLLVL.

This chain joins TRBV19 and TRBJ2-3, with D maybe TRBD1 (5 bases). The CDR3 has 14 residues. Per germline, CDR1 LNHDA and CDR2 SQIVND (reference sequence). Trimming left V 7 bases short and J 0 bases short, with 11 bases between. CDR3 sequence reads: CASNRPGSTDTQYF. For the CDR3, the DNA is TGTGCCAGTAATCGCCCAGGGAGCACAGATACGCAGTATTTT.

The genes are TRBV7-9 and TRBJ2-5, with 8 bases aligning to TRBD1. CDR3 length equals 14 residues. J lost 4 bases, V lost 8 bases, and 9 bases had no gene match. The V gene's germline CDR1 is SEHNR and CDR2 FQNEAQ (reference sequence). In DNA form, the CDR3 reads TGTGCCAGCTCAAGCGCAGGGGGCGGAGAGACCCAGTACTTC. Translation gives CASSSAGGGETQYF.

The chain employs TRBV7-8 and TRBJ2-7; TRBD1 is a possible D gene (5 bases). V was clipped by 1 base and J by 7 bases, with 11 bases between them. This CDR3 comprises 13 residues. Germline V gene sequence: CDR1 SGHVS, CDR2 FQNEAQ. CDR3 sequence reads: CASSLVGRVEQYF. CDR3 sequence (DNA): TGTGCCAGCAGCTTAGTCGGCAGGGTGGAGCAGTACTTC.

The chain is built from TRBV5-4 and TRBJ2-1; 14 positions agree with TRBD2. CDR1 and CDR2 (germline): SGHNT, YYREEE (reference sequence). Germline trimming cut 1 base from V and 7 bases from J; bases unmatched to any gene: 4. This CDR3 is built from 16 residues. The CDR3 sequence is CASSLLTSGGANEQFF. The CDR3 coding sequence is TGTGCCAGCAGCTTGCTGACTAGCGGGGGGGCTAATGAGCAGTTCTTC.

CDR3 DNA sequence: TGCGCCAGCAGTGAAGAGGTCGGTCAGCCCCAGCATTTT. Its translation is CASSEEVGQPQHF. The V gene is TRBV10-2, the J gene TRBJ1-5; D call uncertain. The V and J ends lost 3 bases and 6 bases respectively, with 9 bases between them. CDR1 is WSHSY and CDR2 is SAAADI in the germline V gene. The CDR3 is 13 residues long.

V is TRBV7-3 and J is TRBJ2-4; 7 bases map to TRBD2. Germline V CDR1 and CDR2: SGHTA, FQGTGA. The V segment lost 5 bases and the J segment 0 bases; nucleotides outside the gene matches: 4. This CDR3 spans 15 amino acids. The CDR3 DNA follows: TGTGCCAGCAGCCCCTCGGGGGGAGCCAAAAACATTCAGTACTTC. Translated: CASSPSGGAKNIQYF. Drawing the rest from reference TRBV7-3 and TRBJ2-4, the complete variable domain is GAGVSQTPSNKVTEKGKYVELRCDPISGHTALYWYRQSLGQGPEFLIYFQGTGAADDSGLPNDRFFAVRPEGSVSTLKIQRTERGDSAVYLCASSPSGGAKNIQYFGAGTRLSVL.

The rearrangement links TRBV5-1 to TRBJ1-4; D is unresolved. The CDR3 consists of 14 residues. The V gene lost 1 base and the J gene lost 5 bases, with 9 bases spanning the gap. Germline V gene lookup returns CDR1 SGHRS and CDR2 YFSETQ. For the CDR3, the DNA is TGCGCCAGCAGCTTGACAGCCGAGAATGAAAAACTGTTTTTT. Its translation: CASSLTAENEKLFF. Looking up the rest from reference TRBV5-1 and TRBJ1-4 gives the full variable domain: KAGVTQTPRYLIKTRGQQVTLSCSPISGHRSVSWYQQTPGQGLQFLFEYFSETQRNKGNFPGRFSGRQFSNSRSEMNVSTLELGDSALYLCASSLTAENEKLFFGSGTQLSVL.

The genes are TRBV19 and TRBJ2-5; D perhaps matches TRBD1 (6 bases). The germline CDR1 and CDR2 sequences are LNHDA and SQIVND (reference sequence). The CDR3 runs 13 residues. The V end lost 9 bases, the J end lost 5 bases, and 16 bases lay between the germline ends. This chain's CDR3 is CASRNRGWETQYF. Here the CDR3 DNA reads TGTGCCAGCCGAAATAGGGGGTGGGAGACCCAGTACTTC. The full variable domain, completed using reference TRBV19 and TRBJ2-5, is DGGITQSPKYLFRKEGQNVTLSCEQNLNHDAMYWYRQDPGQGLRLIYYSQIVNDFQKGDIAEGYSVSREKKESFPLTVTSAQKNPTAFYLCASRNRGWETQYFGPGTRLLVL.

The table lists this clone with a few counts. The V gene is TRBV2, the J gene TRBJ2-7; tentatively, D is TRBD2 (6 bases). V dropped 9 bases and J dropped 1 base, with 25 bases sitting between them. Germline loops: CDR1 SNHLY, CDR2 FYNNEI. The CDR3 consists of 17 residues. CDR3 DNA sequence: TGTGCCAGGACCACCAGGAGAGTCATGGGGGGATCCTACGAGCAGTACTTC. Its protein is CARTTRRVMGGSYEQYF.

The chain is built from TRBV25-1 and TRBJ1-6; 8 bases are shared with TRBD1. The CDR3 has 15 amino acids. Germline trimming cut 1 base from V and 10 bases from J; bases unmatched to any gene: 6. The V gene's germline CDR1 is MGHDK and CDR2 SYGVNS. The CDR3 DNA follows: TGTGCCAGCAGTGAATCCCAGGGGGCTAAGTCACCCCTCCACTTT. It translates to CASSESQGAKSPLHF.

The chain uses TRBV7-2 and TRBJ2-2; a weak D match, TRBD1 (6 bases). This CDR3 has 17 residues. Germline V gene sequence: CDR1 SGHTA, CDR2 FQGNSA. V lost 2 bases and J lost 6, with 19 bases in between. CDR3 nucleotide sequence: TGTGCCAGCAGCTTAACCCACGGGACAAACCTTCCCGGGGAGCTGTTTTTT. Translation: CASSLTHGTNLPGELFF.

The chain recombines TRBV6-5 with TRBJ2-7; 8 nucleotides match TRBD1. This CDR3 comprises 15 residues. Germline CDR1 and CDR2: MNHEY and SVGAGI. The junction had 7 bases not matched to a gene; V was cut back by 2 bases and J by 4 bases. The CDR3 loop reads CASSYGWTGRYEQYF. The CDR3 coding sequence is TGTGCCAGCAGTTACGGCTGGACAGGGCGGTACGAGCAGTACTTC.

The chain is built from TRBV6-5 and TRBJ1-5; 7 bases match TRBD1. Per the germline V gene, CDR1 is MNHEY and CDR2 is SVGAGI. V shed 6 bases, J shed 4 bases, and the junction held 3 bases outside the gene matches. This CDR3 region has 13 residues. The CDR3 nucleotides read TGTGCCAGCAGGACAGGGACAAATCAGCCCCAGCATTTT. Translating it yields CASRTGTNQPQHF.

The CDR3 region is CASSYSRYRFSYEQYF. The CDR3 coding sequence is TGTGCCAGCAGTTACTCGAGATACAGGTTTTCCTACGAGCAGTACTTC. The chain uses TRBV6-5 and TRBJ2-7, with D possibly being TRBD1 (5 bases). Deletions cut 0 bases from V and 1 base from J, with 13 bases between. Germline V CDR1 and CDR2: MNHEY, SVGAGI. The CDR3 runs to 16 residues.

The chain combines TRBV30 with TRBJ2-7; D is unresolved. The CDR3 runs 13 residues. The germline V gene has CDR1 GTSNPN and CDR2 SVGIG (reference sequence). V lost 5 bases and J 4 bases, leaving 15 bases between the germline ends. The CDR3 loop is CAWEPIDGYEQYF. CDR3 DNA sequence: TGTGCCTGGGAACCCATAGACGGGTACGAGCAGTACTTC.

This clone was seen only once. The V and J genes are TRBV2 and TRBJ2-7, with D tentatively TRBD2 (6 bases). The CDR3 has 12 amino acids. V lost 7 bases to trimming and J lost 3 bases, with 10 bases between them. Germline CDR1 and CDR2: SNHLY and FYNNEI. The CDR3 DNA follows: TGTGCCAGCACCTCGGAGGGCTACGAGCAGTACTTC. Its translation: CASTSEGYEQYF.

For the CDR3, the DNA is TGTGCCAGCAGCTTAGTTCTCGGGGAGACCCAGTACTTC. Its translation is CASSLVLGETQYF. The genes are TRBV7-2 and TRBJ2-5; D is uncertain. CDR3 length: 13 residues. Trimming shortened V by 1 base and J by 5 bases, and 8 bases separated the two germline ends. Germline V gene sequence: CDR1 SGHTA, CDR2 FQGNSA. Filled out from reference TRBV7-2 and TRBJ2-5, the complete variable domain reads GAGVSQSPSNKVTEKGKDVELRCDPISGHTALYWYRQSLGQGLEFLIYFQGNSAPDKSGLPSDRFSAERTGGSVSTLTIQRTQQEDSAVYLCASSLVLGETQYFGPGTRLLVL.

The chain couples TRBV7-9 to TRBJ2-7; D is unresolved. CDR1 is SEHNR and CDR2 is FQNEAQ in the germline V gene (reference sequence). The CDR3 spans 12 residues. V was cut by 0 bases and J by 4 bases, with 4 bases left in between. The CDR3 coding sequence is TGTGCCAGCAGCTTAGCGAGGTACGAGCAGTACTTC. Translating gives CASSLARYEQYF.